This is a list of T cell receptor beta chains from one sample in a study of naive and memory T cell subsets. One entry per CDR3 protein results from TCRdb running MiXCR on the UMI-ligation and nested PCR reads. The sample holds around 40,000 distinct CDR3 sequences, 13% seen once. The sequencing input was effector memory CD4+ T cells from blood. The receptor set was obtained from a human donor in good health. Both conserved end residues are part of each CDR3. The order of the fields is clone size, J gene, D gene, V gene, CDR3 protein, CDR3 DNA. A D gene is named only where the DNA matches it firmly. Expanded clones get a size class; other rows say once, few or many, or leave the size out.

clone size: many; J gene: TRBJ2-1; D gene: TRBD2; V gene: TRBV7-6; CDR3 protein: CASSLVTGGKFNEQFF; CDR3 DNA: TGTGCCAGCAGCTTAGTCACGGGAGGGAAGTTCAATGAGCAGTTCTTC
clone size: few; J gene: TRBJ2-5; D gene: -; V gene: TRBV28; CDR3 protein: CASSLRAGPQGTQYF; CDR3 DNA: TGTGCCAGCAGTTTACGGGCGGGGCCCCAGGGGACCCAGTACTTC
clone size: many; J gene: TRBJ2-3; D gene: TRBD1; V gene: TRBV5-1; CDR3 protein: CASSRQGVQGTQYF; CDR3 DNA: TGCGCCAGCAGCAGACAGGGGGTTCAAGGTACGCAGTATTTT
clone size: few; J gene: TRBJ1-1; D gene: -; V gene: TRBV2; CDR3 protein: CASSEQITEAFF; CDR3 DNA: TGTGCCAGCAGTGAACAGATCACTGAAGCTTTCTTT
clone size: many; J gene: TRBJ2-3; D gene: TRBD2; V gene: TRBV20-1; CDR3 protein: CSARLGTSGSNPRTDTQYF; CDR3 DNA: TGCAGTGCTAGGCTCGGGACTAGCGGGAGTAACCCCCGCACAGATACGCAGTATTTT
clone size: -; J gene: TRBJ2-7; D gene: TRBD2; V gene: TRBV10-3; CDR3 protein: CAIRGTSGGLGEQYF; CDR3 DNA: TGTGCCATCAGGGGGACTAGCGGGGGTCTGGGGGAGCAGTACTTC
clone size: -; J gene: TRBJ2-1; D gene: TRBD2; V gene: TRBV27; CDR3 protein: CASSDLVGTSGRMGNEQFF; CDR3 DNA: TGTGCCAGCAGTGACTTGGTGGGGACTAGCGGGAGAATGGGCAATGAGCAGTTCTTC
clone size: -; J gene: TRBJ2-7; D gene: -; V gene: TRBV28; CDR3 protein: CASSQQGYQQYF; CDR3 DNA: TGTGCCAGCAGTCAACAGGGTTACCAGCAGTACTTC
clone size: many; J gene: TRBJ2-2; D gene: TRBD2; V gene: TRBV29-1; CDR3 protein: CSFGLASTGELFF; CDR3 DNA: TGCAGCTTCGGACTAGCGAGCACCGGGGAGCTGTTTTTT
clone size: -; J gene: TRBJ2-3; D gene: -; V gene: TRBV3-1; CDR3 protein: CASSQGIYTDTQYF; CDR3 DNA: TGTGCCAGCAGCCAAGGGATCTACACAGATACGCAGTATTTT
clone size: -; J gene: TRBJ2-7; D gene: TRBD1; V gene: TRBV18; CDR3 protein: CASSPVQGAGEQYF; CDR3 DNA: TGTGCCAGCTCACCAGTCCAGGGGGCAGGGGAGCAGTACTTC
clone size: few; J gene: TRBJ2-3; D gene: TRBD2; V gene: TRBV11-3; CDR3 protein: CASSFGLATDTQYF; CDR3 DNA: TGTGCCAGCAGCTTCGGACTAGCAACAGATACGCAGTATTTT
clone size: -; J gene: TRBJ2-3; D gene: TRBD1; V gene: TRBV25-1; CDR3 protein: CASSEGQGPDTQYF; CDR3 DNA: TGTGCCAGCAGTGAGGGACAGGGCCCAGATACGCAGTATTTT
clone size: medium-sized; J gene: TRBJ2-2; D gene: -; V gene: TRBV6-1; CDR3 protein: CASSEARFPLRNTGELFF; CDR3 DNA: TGTGCCAGCAGTGAAGCACGCTTCCCCCTAAGGAACACCGGGGAGCTGTTTTTT
clone size: few; J gene: TRBJ2-2; D gene: -; V gene: TRBV20-1; CDR3 protein: CSATQGTYTGELFF; CDR3 DNA: TGCAGTGCTACTCAGGGGACCTACACCGGGGAGCTGTTTTTT
clone size: -; J gene: TRBJ2-1; D gene: TRBD2; V gene: TRBV20-1; CDR3 protein: CSARARLAGFSYNEQFF; CDR3 DNA: TGCAGTGCTAGGGCACGACTAGCGGGATTCTCCTACAATGAGCAGTTCTTC
clone size: many; J gene: TRBJ2-3; D gene: TRBD1; V gene: TRBV12-3/TRBV12-4; CDR3 protein: CASSIQGNTDTQYF; CDR3 DNA: TGTGCCAGCAGCATACAGGGGAACACAGATACGCAGTATTTT
clone size: -; J gene: TRBJ1-1; D gene: -; V gene: TRBV7-2; CDR3 protein: CASSLVVTTGEAFF; CDR3 DNA: TGTGCCAGCAGCTTAGTAGTAACTACAGGAGAAGCTTTCTTT
clone size: -; J gene: TRBJ1-1; D gene: -; V gene: TRBV2; CDR3 protein: CASNRLLNTEAFF; CDR3 DNA: TGTGCCAGCAACCGCTTGCTGAACACTGAAGCTTTCTTT
clone size: many; J gene: TRBJ2-6; D gene: -; V gene: TRBV29-1; CDR3 protein: CSVPLAGANVLTF; CDR3 DNA: TGCAGCGTCCCCCTCGCTGGGGCCAACGTCCTGACTTTC
clone size: many; J gene: TRBJ2-3; D gene: TRBD1; V gene: TRBV15; CDR3 protein: CATSRGGQKTDTQYF; CDR3 DNA: TGTGCCACCAGCAGAGGGGGACAGAAGACAGATACGCAGTATTTT
clone size: many; J gene: TRBJ1-1; D gene: -; V gene: TRBV29-1; CDR3 protein: CSVEIRRAVTEAFF; CDR3 DNA: TGCAGCGTTGAAATTCGCCGGGCGGTCACTGAAGCTTTCTTT
clone size: few; J gene: TRBJ2-3; D gene: TRBD2; V gene: TRBV7-7; CDR3 protein: CASSQAGGTTDTQYF; CDR3 DNA: TGTGCCAGCAGCCAAGCGGGAGGGACTACAGATACGCAGTATTTT
clone size: few; J gene: TRBJ2-3; D gene: TRBD2; V gene: TRBV20-1; CDR3 protein: CSARGTSGTDTQYF; CDR3 DNA: TGCAGTGCTAGAGGGACTAGCGGCACAGATACGCAGTATTTT
clone size: -; J gene: TRBJ1-5; D gene: -; V gene: TRBV28; CDR3 protein: CASSFLVQPQHF; CDR3 DNA: TGTGCCAGCAGTTTCCTAGTTCAGCCCCAGCATTTT
clone size: -; J gene: TRBJ2-7; D gene: TRBD1; V gene: TRBV6-5; CDR3 protein: CASSYSWTGYEQYF; CDR3 DNA: TGTGCCAGCAGTTACTCCTGGACAGGCTACGAGCAGTACTTC
clone size: few; J gene: TRBJ2-7; D gene: -; V gene: TRBV2; CDR3 protein: CASKGSGDYTYEQYF; CDR3 DNA: TGTGCCAGCAAGGGAAGCGGAGATTACACCTACGAGCAGTACTTC
clone size: many; J gene: TRBJ2-1; D gene: TRBD2; V gene: TRBV2; CDR3 protein: CASATSGYGINEQFF; CDR3 DNA: TGTGCCAGCGCGACTAGCGGGTATGGTATAAATGAGCAGTTCTTC
clone size: -; J gene: TRBJ2-3; D gene: -; V gene: TRBV11-2; CDR3 protein: CASSRGTVGDTQYF; CDR3 DNA: TGTGCCAGCAGCCGAGGAACGGTAGGGGATACGCAGTATTTT
clone size: few; J gene: TRBJ1-4; D gene: -; V gene: TRBV20-1; CDR3 protein: CSARDLGLNEKLFF; CDR3 DNA: TGCAGTGCTAGAGATCTGGGTCTTAATGAAAAACTGTTTTTT
clone size: many; J gene: TRBJ2-7; D gene: -; V gene: TRBV28; CDR3 protein: CASSLNPYEQYF; CDR3 DNA: TGTGCCAGCAGTTTGAACCCCTACGAGCAGTACTTC
clone size: many; J gene: TRBJ2-5; D gene: TRBD2; V gene: TRBV14; CDR3 protein: CASSADREGGETQYF; CDR3 DNA: TGTGCCAGCAGCGCCGATCGGGAGGGAGGAGAGACCCAGTACTTC
clone size: -; J gene: TRBJ1-3; D gene: -; V gene: TRBV12-3/TRBV12-4; CDR3 protein: CASRSTRASRGNTIYF; CDR3 DNA: TGTGCCAGCAGATCTACTCGGGCTTCGCGTGGAAACACCATATATTTT
clone size: many; J gene: TRBJ2-1; D gene: TRBD1; V gene: TRBV20-1; CDR3 protein: CSANDGTGPNNEQFF; CDR3 DNA: TGCAGTGCAAACGACGGGACAGGGCCCAACAATGAGCAGTTCTTC
clone size: few; J gene: TRBJ1-3; D gene: TRBD1; V gene: TRBV18; CDR3 protein: CASWDRVGNTIYF; CDR3 DNA: TGTGCCAGCTGGGACAGGGTCGGAAACACCATATATTTT
clone size: many; J gene: TRBJ2-2; D gene: TRBD2; V gene: TRBV30; CDR3 protein: CACGSSGRTGELFF; CDR3 DNA: TGTGCCTGTGGTTCGAGCGGGAGGACCGGGGAGCTGTTTTTT
clone size: -; J gene: TRBJ2-7; D gene: TRBD1; V gene: TRBV5-6; CDR3 protein: CASSCTGGYEQYF; CDR3 DNA: TGTGCCAGCAGCTGTACAGGGGGCTACGAGCAGTACTTC
clone size: medium-sized; J gene: TRBJ2-3; D gene: -; V gene: TRBV27; CDR3 protein: CASSLDPGRRYTDTQYF; CDR3 DNA: TGTGCCAGCAGCCTTGACCCTGGTCGGCGATACACAGATACGCAGTATTTT
clone size: many; J gene: TRBJ2-1; D gene: TRBD2; V gene: TRBV4-1; CDR3 protein: CASSRGGLAGLGNEQFF; CDR3 DNA: TGCGCCAGCAGCCGGGGAGGACTAGCGGGTTTGGGCAATGAGCAGTTCTTC
clone size: many; J gene: TRBJ2-3; D gene: TRBD1; V gene: TRBV5-1; CDR3 protein: CASSQGQEGVDTQYF; CDR3 DNA: TGCGCCAGCAGCCAGGGACAGGAGGGAGTGGATACGCAGTATTTT